This is a list of T cell receptor beta chains from one sample in a study of glioma-infiltrating T cells. TCRdb independently ran MiXCR on the multiplex PCR reads; one entry per CDR3 protein. Here the sample spans a few hundred thousand distinct CDR3 sequences, around 38% being singletons. The sequenced material came from glioma tissue, nonneoplastic brain tissue, or PBMCs (not recorded which). These receptors originate from a human donor with low-grade glioma or glioblastoma, undergoing nonglioma brain surgery, or in good health (not recorded which). Both conserved end residues are part of each CDR3.

>TRBJ2-7|TRBV20-1
CSTGTRRFEQYF
>TRBJ2-7|TRBV28
CASNAATSSYEQYF
>TRBJ1-1|TRBV4-3
CASSHARTVSVNTEALF
>TRBJ2-6|TRBV7-9
CASNRRSSGANVLTF
>TRBJ2-1|TRBV11-3
CASGRGSWGEQFF
>TRBJ1-5|TRBV4-3
CASSQVRGDPNQPQHF
>TRBJ2-2|TRBV6-4
CASSEDNTGELFF
>TRBJ2-1|TRBV6-5
CASSQREVYDEQFF
>TRBJ2-3|TRBV27
CASSTRTGWTDTQYF
>TRBJ1-4|TRBV20-1
CSARDLEGFTTNEKLFF
>TRBJ2-1|TRBV6-1
CASSYDQSSYNEQFF
>TRBJ1-2|TRBV27
CASSLSRATIEGYTF
>TRBJ2-6|TRBV27
CASSVEPGANVLTF
>TRBJ2-5|TRBV29-1
CSAQGAGETQYF
>TRBJ1-2|TRBV15
CATSREREGGYTF
>TRBJ2-3|TRBV6-2/TRBV6-3
CASRRDISSDTQYF